This T cell receptor beta chain was profiled in a study of blood T cell repertoires in COVID-19. Overall study context: T cells, B-cell-depleted T cells, or PBMCs supplied cDNA or gDNA.

At least ten counts were recorded for this clone. Here immunoSEQ multiplex PCR was the method, and the copy in TCRdb shows in-frame clones only, minus some. The sample records some 100,000 clones, approximately 91% being singletons. V gave up 2 bases and J gave up 3 bases, with 10 bases separating them. The CDR3 runs 14 residues. Germline V gene sequence: CDR1 MNHEY, CDR2 SMNVEV (reference sequence). Material: peripheral blood. This chain connects TRBV27 to TRBJ1-1, with D unclear. The sequence was obtained from a man in his forties or fifties with acute or convalescent COVID-19. The chain's CDR3 is CASSLLGEDTEAFF. The CDR3 DNA sequence: TGTGCCAGCAGTTTACTGGGAGAGGACACTGAAGCTTTCTTT.